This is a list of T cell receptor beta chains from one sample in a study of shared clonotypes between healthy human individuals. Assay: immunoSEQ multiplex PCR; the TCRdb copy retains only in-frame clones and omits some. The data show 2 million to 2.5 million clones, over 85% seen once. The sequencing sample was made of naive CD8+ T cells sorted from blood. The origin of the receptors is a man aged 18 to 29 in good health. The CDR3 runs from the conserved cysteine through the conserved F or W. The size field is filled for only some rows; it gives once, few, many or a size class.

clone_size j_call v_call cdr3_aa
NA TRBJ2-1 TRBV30 CASIAGIEQFF
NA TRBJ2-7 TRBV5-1 CASSLTIGSYEQYF
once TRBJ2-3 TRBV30 CAWSYGRYTDTQYF
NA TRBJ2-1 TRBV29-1 CSVETGTGLDEQFF
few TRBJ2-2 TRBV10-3 CASAGGLPGELFF
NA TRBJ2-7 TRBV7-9 CASSSGPQSAGTRTYEQYF
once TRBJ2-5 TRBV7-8 CASSSPPGGETQYF
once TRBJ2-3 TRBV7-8 CASSLGISRETDTQYF
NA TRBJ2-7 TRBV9 CASSDGTSDSYEQYF
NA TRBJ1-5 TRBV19 CASSPGGNQPQHF